These T cell receptor beta chains were read from a single sample in a study of shared clonotypes between healthy human individuals. Only in-frame clones appear in the TCRdb table, and some are missing; sequencing was by immunoSEQ multiplex PCR. The sample shows approximately 740,000 clones, 80% to 95% of them seen only once. Material: naive CD8+ T cells sorted from blood. All receptors derive from a man between 25 and 39 years old in good health. The CDR3 runs from the conserved cysteine through the conserved F or W. Fields, in order: D gene, V gene, J gene, clone size, CDR3 DNA, CDR3 protein. A D gene is named only where the DNA matches it firmly. Size values are once, few and many counts, or a class for expanded clones, and some rows have none.

TRBD1	TRBV13	TRBJ2-7	.	TGTGCCAGCAGCATGGGACAGGGGGCTGTGTCCGAGCAGTACTTC	CASSMGQGAVSEQYF
.	TRBV6-6	TRBJ1-2	.	TGTGCCAGCAGTTACAGCGCAGGGCACTATGGCTACACCTTC	CASSYSAGHYGYTF
.	TRBV4-3	TRBJ1-2	.	TGCGCCAGCAGCCAAGCAGGGTTGGGCAACTATGGCTACACCTTC	CASSQAGLGNYGYTF
TRBD1	TRBV7-3	TRBJ2-2	.	TGTGCCAGCAGCTTACCCCCGGGACAGGGGACTGCCGGGGAGCTGTTTTTT	CASSLPPGQGTAGELFF
.	TRBV27	TRBJ2-2	.	TGTGCCAGCAGTTTACTGCGCGAGTTCACCGGGGAGCTGTTTTTT	CASSLLREFTGELFF
.	TRBV28	TRBJ2-1	.	TGTGCCAGCAGTTACACCAGGGTAACTGAGCAGTTCTTC	CASSYTRVTEQFF
TRBD1	TRBV14	TRBJ2-7	.	TGTGCCAGCAGCCACGCCGCCGGGACAGGGTCAGATCAGACCTACGAGCAGTACTTC	CASSHAAGTGSDQTYEQYF
.	TRBV19	TRBJ2-7	.	TGTGCCAGTAGTATGTCGGTTGTTCGGTCCTACGAGCAGTACTTC	CASSMSVVRSYEQYF
.	TRBV5-1	TRBJ2-7	.	TGCGCCAGCAGCTTGGACAGGGTCCGCGAGCAGTACTTC	CASSLDRVREQYF
.	TRBV28	TRBJ2-2	.	TGTGCCAGCAGTTCTACGACAGCTCCGAACACCGGGGAGCTGTTTTTT	CASSSTTAPNTGELFF
.	TRBV14	TRBJ2-7	few	TGTGCCAGCAGCCAAGGACCCGAGCAGTACTTC	CASSQGPEQYF
.	TRBV25-1	TRBJ2-7	.	TGTGCCAGCAGTGTCGGGGCCGAGCAGTACTTC	CASSVGAEQYF
TRBD1	TRBV15	TRBJ1-2	.	TGTGCCACCAGCATATCCGGGACAGCATATGGCTACACCTTC	CATSISGTAYGYTF
.	TRBV27	TRBJ2-7	once	TGTGCCAGCTATCGTTCCGTGTACGAGCAGTACTTC	CASYRSVYEQYF
.	TRBV5-6	TRBJ2-7	.	TGTGCCAGCAGCTCGGGACTTCACGAGCAGTACTTC	CASSSGLHEQYF
TRBD2	TRBV9	TRBJ2-7	.	TGTGCCAGCAGCGTAGAGCAGGGACTAGCGGGAGACGAGCAGTACTTC	CASSVEQGLAGDEQYF
.	TRBV7-7	TRBJ2-7	.	TGTGCCAGCAGCCCCAATCAGGCTAGCGAGCAGTACTTC	CASSPNQASEQYF
TRBD1	TRBV2	TRBJ2-1	.	TGTGCCAGCACCAGGGGGAGTCGGGGATTGGATGAGCAGTTCTTC	CASTRGSRGLDEQFF
.	TRBV28	TRBJ2-6	.	TGTGCCAGTGACCAGGGTGCTGGGGCCAACGTCCTGACTTTC	CASDQGAGANVLTF
TRBD2	TRBV29-1	TRBJ2-5	.	TGCAGCGTTGAGTCGCTAGCGGTGTACCAAGAGACCCAGTACTTC	CSVESLAVYQETQYF
.	TRBV13	TRBJ2-2	.	TGTGCCAGCAGCTTGGAGGGTGGCGGGGAGCTGTTTTTT	CASSLEGGGELFF
TRBD2	TRBV7-8	TRBJ2-3	.	TGTGCCAGCAGCTTACCGATAGCGGGAGAAGCCTCCCCTTCTAGCACAGATACGCAGTATTTT	CASSLPIAGEASPSSTDTQYF
TRBD1	TRBV27	TRBJ2-7	.	TGTGCCAGCAGTTTTACAGGGGACTACGAGCAGTACTTC	CASSFTGDYEQYF
.	TRBV11-2	TRBJ2-7	.	TGTGCCAGCAGCTTAGAAGTTTCTCCGGGGGAGCAGTACTTC	CASSLEVSPGEQYF
.	TRBV7-9	TRBJ2-2	.	TGTGCCAGCAGACCGGGGGCCGGGGAGCTGTTTTTT	CASRPGAGELFF
TRBD2	TRBV28	TRBJ2-4	.	TGTGCCAGCAGTCGGGGGGGAACGTCCCATCAATTC	CASSRGGTSHQF
.	TRBV27	TRBJ2-7	.	TGTGCCAGCAGCCCTTTCGTGGGGGCGGGCTCCTACGAGCAGTACTTC	CASSPFVGAGSYEQYF
.	TRBV7-9	TRBJ2-2	.	TGTGCCAGCAGCTTAGATCTGCTCCCCGGGGAGCTGTTTTTT	CASSLDLLPGELFF
TRBD2	TRBV5-1	TRBJ2-1	once	TGCGCCAGCAGCTTGGCCGTGGCGGGAGACTACAATGAGCAGTTCTTC	CASSLAVAGDYNEQFF
.	TRBV7-8	TRBJ2-3	.	TGTGCCAGCAGGTGGGAGTCTAGCACAGATACGCAGTATTTT	CASRWESSTDTQYF
.	TRBV13	TRBJ1-3	.	TGTGCCAGCAGCTTCCAGCGAAACACCATATATTTT	CASSFQRNTIYF
TRBD1	TRBV2	TRBJ2-7	once	TGTGCCAGCAGTAATCCGGTAGGACAGGGGTCCTACGAGCAGTACTTC	CASSNPVGQGSYEQYF
.	TRBV14	TRBJ1-1	.	TGTGCCAGCAGCCAAGGACGAGTTGAAGCTTTCTTT	CASSQGRVEAFF
TRBD1	TRBV11-2	TRBJ1-3	.	TGTGCCAGCAGCCAACAGGGGATGATCTCTGGAAACACCATATATTTT	CASSQQGMISGNTIYF
.	TRBV6-1	TRBJ1-1	.	TGTGCCAGCAGCGACTCGGACTGGAACACTGAAGCTTTCTTT	CASSDSDWNTEAFF
.	TRBV7-6	TRBJ2-2	.	TGTGCCAGCAGCCACCGATCCCGGGACAAAACCACCGGGGAGCTGTTTTTT	CASSHRSRDKTTGELFF
.	TRBV5-6	TRBJ2-7	.	TGTGCCAGCAGCTCATCAGGCTACGAGCAGTACTTC	CASSSSGYEQYF
.	TRBV7-9	TRBJ2-5	.	TGTGCCAGCAGCTCTGCGAGGGGGGTCGGGGAGACCCAGTACTTC	CASSSARGVGETQYF
.	TRBV7-6	TRBJ2-3	.	TGTGCCAGCAGCTTGATGGCGGGGTCAGATACGCAGTATTTT	CASSLMAGSDTQYF
TRBD1	TRBV7-9	TRBJ2-4	.	TGTGCCGGCAGCCAGGGACAGCCTTTCATAGCCAAAAACATTCAGTACTTC	CAGSQGQPFIAKNIQYF
.	TRBV7-6	TRBJ1-3	.	TGTGCCAGCAAGACGGTGGTTGCTTCAAACACCATATATTTT	CASKTVVASNTIYF
TRBD1	TRBV5-1	TRBJ2-1	once	TGCGCCAGCAGCCCGGCAAGGGACAGGGGAGTCTCGTACAATGAGCAGTTCTTC	CASSPARDRGVSYNEQFF
.	TRBV15	TRBJ2-7	.	TGTGCCACCAGCAGAGATGGGAGCGGGCTATACGAGCAGTACTTC	CATSRDGSGLYEQYF
TRBD2	TRBV5-1	TRBJ2-1	.	TGCGCCAGCAGCTCGACTAGCGGGAGCTCCTACAATGAGCAGTTCTTC	CASSSTSGSSYNEQFF
TRBD1	TRBV7-9	TRBJ1-5	.	TGTGCCAGCAGCTTGACAGGGTCAAATCAGCCCCAGCATTTT	CASSLTGSNQPQHF
.	TRBV5-8	TRBJ1-1	.	TGTGCCAGCAGCCCACTTAACACTGAAGCTTTCTTT	CASSPLNTEAFF
.	TRBV7-9	TRBJ1-1	.	TGTGCCAGCAGCTTGGTTGGGGCAGGAGAGAACACTGAAGCTTTCTTT	CASSLVGAGENTEAFF
TRBD1	TRBV19	TRBJ2-7	.	TGTGCCAGTAGTATAGCTCCGGGACAGGGGGCTTACGAGCAGTACTTC	CASSIAPGQGAYEQYF
TRBD1	TRBV15	TRBJ2-4	.	TGTGCCACCAGCAGCCGACAGGGTGACATTCAGTACTTC	CATSSRQGDIQYF
TRBD1	TRBV29-1	TRBJ2-3	.	TGCAGCGCCCCCGCCCCCGACAGGGGGCCGGCAGATACGCAGTATTTT	CSAPAPDRGPADTQYF
.	TRBV5-4	TRBJ2-7	.	TGTGCCAGCAGCCTGGGCGGAGAGGGCAGCGAGCAGTACTTC	CASSLGGEGSEQYF
TRBD1	TRBV29-1	TRBJ1-3	once	TGCAGCGCATACCCGACAGGGACTGGAAACACCATATATTTT	CSAYPTGTGNTIYF
.	TRBV7-2	TRBJ2-1	.	TGTGCCAGCAGCCTTCCACGGCGGGCGACGAACAATGAGCAGTTCTTC	CASSLPRRATNNEQFF
.	TRBV5-4	TRBJ2-1	once	TGTGCCAGCAGCGGCGACCGGGACTCACCTCAGTACAATGAGCAGTTCTTC	CASSGDRDSPQYNEQFF